Listed below are T cell receptor beta chains from one sample, sequenced in a study of regulatory and conventional T cells in RAG deficiency. Repertoires were generated with immunoSEQ multiplex PCR, while TCRdb's copy carries only in-frame clones and drops some. The table lists roughly 45,000 clones, around 90% of them singletons. These data also formed part of another study, on regulatory T cells.

Sequenced sample: CD4+ effector T cells sorted from blood. These receptors originate from a human donor in good health. Both conserved end residues are part of each CDR3. The D gene is left open where the match is weak. Clone size is given for some rows only: seen once, a few or many times, or a class if the clone is expanded.

.,TRBJ2-2,TRBV5-1,TRBD2,CASNPGRGGELFF,TGCGCCAGCAACCCCGGGAGGGGTGGGGAGCTGTTTTTT
.,TRBJ1-1,TRBV10-3,.,CAISETDGNTEAFF,TGTGCCATCAGTGAGACCGACGGGAACACTGAAGCTTTCTTT
.,TRBJ2-6,TRBV7-9,.,CASGIPANVLTF,TGTGCCAGCGGGATTCCGGCCAACGTCCTGACTTTC
.,TRBJ1-5,TRBV5-7,.,CASSLAAPGLNQPQHF,TGTGCCAGCAGCTTGGCCGCCCCGGGACTCAATCAGCCCCAGCATTTT
.,TRBJ1-1,TRBV5-1,.,CASSLQELGGTEAFF,TGCGCCAGCAGCTTACAGGAGCTCGGGGGCACTGAAGCTTTCTTT
.,TRBJ2-7,TRBV6-1,.,CAGTRERGHEQYF,TGTGCCGGCACGAGGGAGCGCGGTCACGAGCAGTACTTC
.,TRBJ2-7,TRBV25-1,TRBD1,CASAGQGYEQYF,TGTGCCAGCGCAGGACAGGGCTACGAGCAGTACTTC
.,TRBJ1-2,TRBV6-1,.,CASSAGPGLNYGYTF,TGTGCCAGCAGCGCAGGGCCGGGTCTTAACTATGGCTACACCTTC
.,TRBJ1-1,TRBV12-1,.,CASRTGVAFF,TGTGCCAGCAGGACAGGGGTAGCTTTCTTT
.,TRBJ2-2,TRBV5-1,.,CASSMWVRTERTGELFF,TGCGCCAGCAGCATGTGGGTGAGGACAGAGCGCACCGGGGAGCTGTTTTTT
.,TRBJ2-1,TRBV23-1,.,CASSQYQGGYNEQFF,TGCGCCAGCAGTCAATATCAGGGAGGCTACAATGAGCAGTTCTTC
.,TRBJ1-1,TRBV28,TRBD1,CASSSTGTGGSTEAFF,TGTGCCAGCAGTTCAACCGGGACAGGGGGTAGCACTGAAGCTTTCTTT
.,TRBJ1-5,TRBV6-1,.,CASSEGVQMSNQPQHF,TGTGCCAGCAGTGAGGGCGTACAGATGAGCAATCAGCCCCAGCATTTT
few,TRBJ2-7,TRBV6-5,.,CASSYGAGKYEQYF,TGTGCCAGCAGTTACGGAGCCGGGAAGTACGAGCAGTACTTC
.,TRBJ2-1,TRBV5-4,TRBD1,CASSLSGQPYNEQFF,TGTGCCAGCAGCCTCTCGGGACAGCCTTACAATGAGCAGTTCTTC
.,TRBJ2-7,TRBV6-1,.,CASRESRPHEQYF,TGTGCCAGTAGGGAGTCCCGTCCCCACGAGCAGTACTTC
.,TRBJ1-1,TRBV19,TRBD1,CASSLGQGQTTEAFF,TGTGCCAGTAGTCTCGGACAGGGGCAAACCACTGAAGCTTTCTTT
.,TRBJ2-7,TRBV6-5,.,CASSGLQVEEQYF,TGTGCCAGCAGTGGATTACAGGTGGAAGAGCAGTACTTC
.,TRBJ2-2,TRBV5-1,.,CASREGRRGVTGELFF,TGCGCCAGCAGGGAGGGACGGAGAGGTGTTACCGGGGAGCTGTTTTTT
few,TRBJ2-2,TRBV9,.,CASSVEGGRDTGELFF,TGTGCCAGCAGCGTAGAAGGGGGGAGGGACACCGGGGAGCTGTTTTTT
.,TRBJ1-1,TRBV10-3,.,CAITGNGGSQAFF,TGTGCCATCACGGGAAATGGTGGGAGTCAGGCTTTCTTT
.,TRBJ2-5,TRBV10-3,.,CAIGQETQYF,TGTGCCATCGGCCAAGAGACCCAGTACTTC
.,TRBJ2-7,TRBV19,.,CASSIKLGHGYEQYF,TGTGCCAGTAGTATAAAGCTAGGTCACGGGTACGAGCAGTACTTC
.,TRBJ2-7,TRBV12-5,.,CASGYTGLVSAYEQYF,TGTGCTAGTGGTTATACCGGACTCGTATCAGCCTACGAGCAGTACTTC
few,TRBJ2-3,TRBV28,.,CASSLRAPDTQYF,TGTGCCAGCAGTTTAAGGGCCCCAGATACGCAGTATTTT
.,TRBJ2-7,TRBV5-1,TRBD1,CANSSGQGVSYEQYF,TGCGCCAACAGCTCGGGACAGGGGGTCTCCTACGAGCAGTACTTC
.,TRBJ1-1,TRBV4-1,.,CASSQEWSRGTEAFF,TGCGCCAGCAGCCAAGAGTGGTCGCGGGGAACTGAAGCTTTCTTT
.,TRBJ1-2,TRBV30,.,CAWSVSLKDSFGYGYTF,TGTGCCTGGAGTGTATCCCTCAAGGACAGCTTTGGCTATGGCTACACCTTC
.,TRBJ2-5,TRBV7-8,TRBD2,CASSLTASGSFKTQYF,TGTGCCAGCAGCTTAACGGCTAGCGGGAGTTTCAAGACCCAGTACTTC
.,TRBJ2-5,TRBV5-4,.,CASSLRLPTSGETQYF,TGTGCCAGCAGCCTACGACTACCGACTTCAGGAGAGACCCAGTACTTC
.,TRBJ1-2,TRBV28,.,CASSFVRGRGYTF,TGTGCCAGCAGTTTCGTCAGGGGACGTGGCTACACCTTC
.,TRBJ1-3,TRBV11-2,TRBD1,CASSQTGVGNTIYF,TGTGCCAGCAGCCAGACAGGGGTTGGAAACACCATATATTTT
.,TRBJ1-1,TRBV5-6,.,CASFGQQNTEAFF,TGTGCCAGCTTCGGACAGCAGAACACTGAAGCTTTCTTT
.,TRBJ1-6,TRBV29-1,.,CSVGTANSPLHF,TGCAGCGTTGGGACGGCTAATTCACCCCTCCACTTT
few,TRBJ1-2,TRBV28,TRBD1,CASSLRDREIYGYTF,TGTGCCAGCAGCTTACGGGACAGGGAGATCTATGGCTACACCTTC
.,TRBJ2-1,TRBV6-5,.,CASSYSGSYNEQFF,TGTGCCAGCAGTTACTCGGGGAGTTACAATGAGCAGTTCTTC
.,TRBJ2-3,TRBV27,.,CASTTQSWGPTDTQYF,TGTGCCAGCACCACCCAAAGCTGGGGGCCCACAGATACGCAGTATTTT
.,TRBJ2-7,TRBV27,TRBD2,CASSSLSAGAYEQYF,TGTGCCAGCAGTTCTCTAAGCGCGGGAGCTTACGAGCAGTACTTC
.,TRBJ2-1,TRBV18,.,CASSPEALSSYNEQFF,TGTGCCAGCTCACCCGAAGCTTTGAGCTCCTACAATGAGCAGTTCTTC
.,TRBJ1-2,TRBV19,TRBD1,CASSPRWDSYYGYTF,TGTGCCAGTAGCCCCCGTTGGGACAGCTACTATGGCTACACCTTC
.,TRBJ2-1,TRBV9,TRBD2,CASSDSGESYNEQFF,TGTGCCAGCAGCGATAGCGGGGAGTCATACAATGAGCAGTTCTTC
.,TRBJ1-6,TRBV6-1,.,CASSDRLSSYNSPLHF,TGTGCCAGCAGTGATCGACTGAGCTCCTATAATTCACCCCTCCACTTT
.,TRBJ2-1,TRBV6-1,.,CASSVSRTNSEQFF,TGTGCCAGCAGTGTTTCGAGGACAAACTCTGAGCAGTTCTTC
.,TRBJ1-5,TRBV18,.,CASSPTGDQPQHF,TGTGCCAGCTCACCAACCGGGGATCAGCCCCAGCATTTT
few,TRBJ2-7,TRBV6-1,TRBD1,CASSEGTGLGYEQYF,TGTGCCAGCAGTGAAGGGACAGGGTTGGGGTACGAGCAGTACTTC
once,TRBJ1-1,TRBV5-1,.,CASSSPQGTEAFF,TGCGCCAGCAGCTCCCCCCAGGGTACTGAAGCTTTCTTT
.,TRBJ1-1,TRBV10-3,.,CAIRAREVAEAFF,TGTGCCATCAGGGCGAGGGAGGTAGCTGAAGCTTTCTTT
once,TRBJ1-1,TRBV29-1,.,CSVEVTATEAFF,TGCAGCGTTGAAGTTACAGCCACTGAAGCTTTCTTT